Below are 13 T cell receptor beta chains sequenced from a single sample in a study of a mutant IDH1 vaccine in newly diagnosed glioma. Regarding time point: week 35, safety follow-up. Every vaccine dose comprised 300 ug of mutant IDH1 20-mer peptide plus topical imiquimod. Data came from immunoSEQ multiplex PCR; TCRdb stores just in-frame clones and leaves some out. The sample has tens of thousands of clones; roughly 68% are singletons. For these TCRs, the target antigens are not known. The sequencing here drew on PBMCs, taken from a glioma patient whose treatment included an IDH1 peptide vaccine. The receptors were sampled from a man aged 50-59 years with glioma.

The chain joins TRBV5-1 to TRBJ1-2; a weak D match, TRBD1 (6 bases). Trimming took 1 base from V and 4 from J, leaving 8 bases between them. This CDR3 is 13 amino acids long. The germline gives CDR1 SGHRS, CDR2 YFSETQ. The CDR3 nucleotides read TGCGCCAGCAGCTTGACAGGGACCTATGGCTACACCTTC. It yields the protein CASSLTGTYGYTF.

The chain recombines TRBV4-1 with TRBJ2-1; TRBD2 agrees at 9 bases. With 0 bases clipped from V and 8 bases from J, the junction kept 14 bases outside the gene matches. The CDR3 loop spans 18 amino acids. The germline V gene has CDR1 MGHRA and CDR2 YSYEKL. The CDR3 is CASSQERETAGGTYEQFF. CDR3 in DNA: TGCGCCAGCAGCCAAGAAAGGGAGACAGCGGGGGGTACCTATGAGCAGTTCTTC.

This rearrangement joins TRBV6-4 to TRBJ1-5; weak D call: TRBD1 (6 bases). V gave up 0 bases and J gave up 4 bases, with 22 bases separating them. Germline lookup yields CDR1 MRHNA and CDR2 SNTAGT. CDR3 size: 19 residues. The CDR3 sequence is CASSDSPPGGPRRNQPQHF. As DNA, the CDR3 is TGTGCCAGCAGTGACTCCCCCCCCGGGGGCCCTCGTCGGAATCAGCCCCAGCATTTT.

V is TRBV6-5 and J is TRBJ2-7; D might be TRBD1 or TRBD2, each matching 5 bases. CDR3 length: 16 residues. Germline V gene lookup returns CDR1 MNHEY and CDR2 SVGAGI. The germline V and J ends were trimmed by 0 bases and 9 bases, with 21 bases remaining between them. CDR3 DNA: TGTGCCAGCAGTTACTCAGGTAGAGGGGTCGTGAACCCGCAGTACTTC. It specifies CASSYSGRGVVNPQYF.

The chain employs TRBV14 and TRBJ1-3; D unclear. The CDR3 length is 13 residues. Trimming took off 1 base at V and 8 bases at J, with 9 bases between the two ends. Per germline, CDR1 SGHDN and CDR2 FVKESK. This CDR3 reads CASSQVPRYTIYF. DNA for the CDR3: TGTGCCAGCAGCCAAGTCCCTCGGTACACCATATATTTT.

The rearrangement uses TRBV15 and TRBJ1-1; 7 bases are shared with TRBD1. The CDR3 runs 14 residues. V was clipped by 3 bases and J by 5 bases; unmatched bases: 6. Germline assignment: CDR1 LNHNV and CDR2 YYDKDF (reference sequence). The CDR3 spells CATSSRVTGTEAFF. CDR3 nucleotides: TGTGCCACCAGCAGCCGAGTGACAGGGACTGAAGCTTTCTTT.

This chain joins TRBV18 and TRBJ1-1, with 7 bases lining up with TRBD1. The CDR3 consists of 15 residues. CDR1 is KGHSH, CDR2 LQKENI, per germline. The ends lost 3 bases at V and 2 bases at J; junction bases unmatched: 6. The CDR3 region is CASSPTGKENTEAFF. CDR3 sequence (DNA): TGTGCCAGCTCACCGACAGGGAAGGAAAACACTGAAGCTTTCTTT.

The V gene is TRBV27, the J gene TRBJ2-7; D unresolved. Germline loops: CDR1 MNHEY, CDR2 SMNVEV (reference sequence). This CDR3 has 13 residues. Trimming took 5 bases from V and 4 from J, leaving 12 bases between them. Here the CDR3 DNA reads TGTGCCAGCAGTCCCTCCCACTCATACGAGCAGTACTTC. Translation: CASSPSHSYEQYF.

The chain joins TRBV15 to TRBJ1-4; 11 bases agree with TRBD1. The V gene end was trimmed by 4 bases and the J gene end by 8 bases; junction bases not matched to a gene: 6. Germline CDR1 and CDR2: LNHNV and YYDKDF (reference sequence). CDR3 length equals 15 residues. The chain's CDR3 is CATSNNRDRGEKLFF. The CDR3 bases are TGTGCCACCAGCAATAACCGGGACAGGGGGGAAAAACTGTTTTTT.

The V and J genes are TRBV7-9 and TRBJ1-2; TRBD1 is a possible D gene (6 bases). V dropped 1 base and J dropped 4 bases, with 19 bases sitting between them. The CDR3 length is 17 residues. Germline loops: CDR1 SEHNR, CDR2 FQNEAQ (reference sequence). The CDR3 nucleotides read TGTGCCAGCAGCTTAGGCTATCAAGGACAGTCCCCCTATGGCTACACCTTC. It translates to CASSLGYQGQSPYGYTF. Looking up the rest from reference TRBV7-9 and TRBJ1-2 gives the full variable domain: DTGVSQNPRHKITKRGQNVTFRCDPISEHNRLYWYRQTLGQGPEFLTYFQNEAQLEKSRLLSDRFSAERPKGSFSTLEIQRTEQGDSAMYLCASSLGYQGQSPYGYTFGSGTRLTVV.

The chain combines TRBV4-1 with TRBJ2-1; weak D call: TRBD2 (5 bases). The CDR3 consists of 13 residues. The germline V gene encodes CDR1 MGHRA and CDR2 YSYEKL. V lost 2 bases, J lost 6 bases, and 8 bases lay in between. This chain's CDR3 is CASSQTGSNEQFF. The DNA for the CDR3 is TGCGCCAGCAGCCAAACGGGGAGCAATGAGCAGTTCTTC.

The chain couples TRBV7-9 to TRBJ2-1, with a tentative D call TRBD1 (5 bases). The CDR3 contains 12 residues. Germline CDR1 reads SEHNR; CDR2 reads FQNEAQ (reference sequence). The V gene lost 5 bases and the J gene lost 9 bases, with 11 bases spanning the gap. Here the CDR3 reads CASSPRQFEQFF. CDR3 DNA: TGTGCCAGCAGCCCCCGACAGTTTGAGCAGTTCTTC.

The sample holds a few counts of this clone. This rearrangement joins TRBV10-3 to TRBJ2-7; TRBD1 agrees at 7 bases. The CDR3 runs 15 residues. J was trimmed by 0 bases and V by 4 bases; bases with no gene match: 6. Germline V gene lookup returns CDR1 ENHRY and CDR2 SYGVKD. CDR3 sequence reads: CAISVGTVSSYEQYF. DNA for the CDR3: TGTGCCATCAGTGTAGGGACAGTAAGCTCCTACGAGCAGTACTTC.